These 7 T cell receptor beta chains originate from one sample sequenced in a study of shared clonotypes between healthy human individuals. Data came from immunoSEQ multiplex PCR; TCRdb stores just in-frame clones and leaves some out. The sample has roughly 2.6 million clones; around 90% are singletons. Sequencing input: naive CD4+ T cells sorted from blood. Sample subset: CD45RA+ positively selected. The receptors here all came from a man between 18 and 35 years old in good health.

This clone was picked up a small number of times. This chain uses TRBV27 with TRBJ1-4, with D perhaps TRBD1 (5 bases). V lost 3 bases and J lost 8, with 7 bases in between. In germline, CDR1 is MNHEY, CDR2 SMNVEV (reference sequence). This CDR3 contains 12 residues. This CDR3 reads CASSFRGEKLFF. CDR3 nucleotides: TGTGCCAGCAGTTTTCGGGGGGAAAAACTGTTTTTT.

The DNA of the CDR3 is TGTGCCAGTAGCGACAGGGTGAATTCACCCCTCCACTTT. This encodes CASSDRVNSPLHF. The genes are TRBV19 and TRBJ1-6, with 7 bases identical to TRBD1. Germline-derived CDR1 and CDR2 are LNHDA and SQIVND (reference sequence). This CDR3 comprises 13 residues. The ends lost 6 bases at V and 7 bases at J; junction bases unmatched: 3.

The chain joins TRBV10-2 to TRBJ1-2; D uncertain. With 0 bases removed from V and 5 bases from J, the gap between germline ends came to 10 bases. CDR3 length: 14 amino acids. Germline CDR1 is WSHSY and CDR2 is SAAADI. The CDR3 nucleotides are TGCGCCAGCAGTGAGTCGGTGGGGAGTTATGGCTACACCTTC. Its protein product is CASSESVGSYGYTF.

The chain couples TRBV9 to TRBJ1-3, with D hard to call. CDR1 is SGDLS, CDR2 YYNGEE, per germline. The V end was cut by 0 bases, the J end by 4 bases, with 5 bases between. The CDR3 extends over 13 amino acids. CDR3 in amino acids: CASSVVPGNTIYF. Here the CDR3 DNA reads TGTGCCAGCAGCGTAGTTCCAGGAAACACCATATATTTT.

This chain joins TRBV11-2 and TRBJ2-5; D unclear. The germline gives CDR1 SGHAT, CDR2 FQNNGV. Trimming left V 3 bases short and J 1 base short, with 6 bases between. The CDR3 totals 13 residues. CDR3 coding DNA: TGTGCCAGCAGCTTTTATCCCCAAGAGACCCAGTACTTC. This sequence encodes CASSFYPQETQYF. The complete variable domain, with remaining parts taken from reference TRBV11-2 and TRBJ2-5, reads EAGVAQSPRYKIIEKRQSVAFWCNPISGHATLYWYQQILGQGPKLLIQFQNNGVVDDSQLPKDRFSAERLKGVDSTLKIQPAKLEDSAVYLCASSFYPQETQYFGPGTRLLVL.

The chain links TRBV10-2 to TRBJ1-4; unclear D gene. V lost 3 bases and J lost 2, with 4 bases in between. The CDR3 extends over 13 amino acids. The germline V gene has CDR1 WSHSY and CDR2 SAAADI. CDR3 loop: CASSEATNEKLFF. In nucleotides, the CDR3 is TGCGCCAGCAGTGAAGCCACTAATGAAAAACTGTTTTTT.

The table lists this clone with a count of one. This chain joins TRBV6-1 and TRBJ1-4; 7 bases align to TRBD1. Germline trimming cut 5 bases from V and 4 bases from J; bases unmatched to any gene: 7. CDR1 and CDR2 (germline): MNHNS, SASEGT. The CDR3 loop spans 15 amino acids. CDR3: CASSRTGQFNEKLFF. The CDR3 DNA reads as TGTGCCAGCAGTAGAACGGGACAGTTTAATGAAAAACTGTTTTTT.